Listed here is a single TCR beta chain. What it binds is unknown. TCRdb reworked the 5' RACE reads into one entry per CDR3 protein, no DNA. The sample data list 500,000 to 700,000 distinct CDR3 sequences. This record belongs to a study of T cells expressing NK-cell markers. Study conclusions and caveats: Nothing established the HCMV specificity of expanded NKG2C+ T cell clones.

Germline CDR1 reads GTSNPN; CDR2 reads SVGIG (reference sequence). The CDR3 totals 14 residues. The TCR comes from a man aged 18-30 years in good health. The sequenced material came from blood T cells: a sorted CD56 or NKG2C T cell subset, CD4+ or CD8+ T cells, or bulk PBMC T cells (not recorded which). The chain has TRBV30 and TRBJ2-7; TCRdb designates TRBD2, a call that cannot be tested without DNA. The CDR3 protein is CAWRTSGSVYEQYF. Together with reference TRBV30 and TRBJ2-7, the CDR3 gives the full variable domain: SQTIHQWPATLVQPVGSPLSLECTVEGTSNPNLYWYRQAAGRGLQLLFYSVGIGQISSEVPQNLSASRPQDRQFILSSKKLLLSDSGFYLCAWRTSGSVYEQYFGPGTRLTVT.